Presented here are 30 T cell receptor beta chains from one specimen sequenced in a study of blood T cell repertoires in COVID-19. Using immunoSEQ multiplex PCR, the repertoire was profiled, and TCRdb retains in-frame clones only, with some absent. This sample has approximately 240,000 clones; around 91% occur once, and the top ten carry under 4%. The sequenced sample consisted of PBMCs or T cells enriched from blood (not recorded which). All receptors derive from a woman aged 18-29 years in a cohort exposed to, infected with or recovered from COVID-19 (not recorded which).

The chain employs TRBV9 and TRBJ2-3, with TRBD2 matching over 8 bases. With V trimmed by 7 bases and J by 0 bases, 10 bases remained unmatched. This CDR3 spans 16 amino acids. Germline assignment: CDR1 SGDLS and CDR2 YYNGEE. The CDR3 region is CASGPSGRGSTDTQYF. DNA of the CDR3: TGTGCCAGCGGCCCGAGCGGGAGAGGGAGCACAGATACGCAGTATTTT.

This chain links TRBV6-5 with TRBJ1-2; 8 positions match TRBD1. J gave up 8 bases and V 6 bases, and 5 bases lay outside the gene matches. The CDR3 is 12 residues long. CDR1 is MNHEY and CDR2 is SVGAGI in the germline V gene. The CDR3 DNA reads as TGTGCCAGCAGGGACAGGGTTGTCGGCTACACCTTC. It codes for CASRDRVVGYTF.

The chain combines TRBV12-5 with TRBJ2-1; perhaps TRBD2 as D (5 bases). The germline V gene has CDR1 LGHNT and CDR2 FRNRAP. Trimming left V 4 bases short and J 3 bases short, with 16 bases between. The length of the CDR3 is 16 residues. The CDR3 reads CASGSTSGWLYNEQFF. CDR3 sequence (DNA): TGTGCTAGTGGTTCTACTTCGGGGTGGCTCTACAATGAGCAGTTCTTC.

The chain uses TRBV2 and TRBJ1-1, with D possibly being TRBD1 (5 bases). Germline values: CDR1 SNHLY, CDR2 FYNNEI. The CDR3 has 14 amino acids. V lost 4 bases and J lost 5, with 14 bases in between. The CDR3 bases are TGTGCCAGCAGTGTGGGAGGGGCGAGGACTGAAGCTTTCTTT. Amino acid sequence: CASSVGGARTEAFF.

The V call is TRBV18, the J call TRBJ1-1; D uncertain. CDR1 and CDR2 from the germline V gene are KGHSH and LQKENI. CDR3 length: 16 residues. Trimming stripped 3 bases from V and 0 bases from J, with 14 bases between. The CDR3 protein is CASSPRDDILNTEAFF. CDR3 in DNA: TGTGCCAGCTCACCTCGAGACGACATTTTGAACACTGAAGCTTTCTTT.

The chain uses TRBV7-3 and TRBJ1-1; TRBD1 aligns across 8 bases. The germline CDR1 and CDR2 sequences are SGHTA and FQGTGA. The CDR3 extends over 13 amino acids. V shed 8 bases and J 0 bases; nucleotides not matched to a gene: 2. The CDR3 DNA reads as TGTGCCAGCCGACAGGGGCTGAACACTGAAGCTTTCTTT. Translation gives CASRQGLNTEAFF.

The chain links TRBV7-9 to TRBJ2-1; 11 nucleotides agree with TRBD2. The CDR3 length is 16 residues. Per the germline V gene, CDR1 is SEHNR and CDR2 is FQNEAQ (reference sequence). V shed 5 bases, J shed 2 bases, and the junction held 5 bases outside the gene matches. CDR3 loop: CASSAGLAGTYNEQFF. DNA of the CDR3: TGTGCCAGCAGCGCCGGACTAGCGGGCACCTACAATGAGCAGTTCTTC. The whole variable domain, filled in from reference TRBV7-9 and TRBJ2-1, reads DTGVSQNPRHKITKRGQNVTFRCDPISEHNRLYWYRQTLGQGPEFLTYFQNEAQLEKSRLLSDRFSAERPKGSFSTLEIQRTEQGDSAMYLCASSAGLAGTYNEQFFGPGTRLTVL.

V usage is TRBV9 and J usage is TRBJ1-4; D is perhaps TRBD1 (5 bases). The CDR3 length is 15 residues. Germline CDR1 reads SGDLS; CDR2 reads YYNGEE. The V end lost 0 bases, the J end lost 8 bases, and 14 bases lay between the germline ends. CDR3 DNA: TGTGCCAGCAGCGTAGACGGGCAGGGTTGGGAAAAACTGTTTTTT. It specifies CASSVDGQGWEKLFF. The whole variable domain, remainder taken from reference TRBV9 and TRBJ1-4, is DSGVTQTPKHLITATGQRVTLRCSPRSGDLSVYWYQQSLDQGLQFLIQYYNGEERAKGNILERFSAQQFPDLHSELNLSSLELGDSALYFCASSVDGQGWEKLFFGSGTQLSVL.

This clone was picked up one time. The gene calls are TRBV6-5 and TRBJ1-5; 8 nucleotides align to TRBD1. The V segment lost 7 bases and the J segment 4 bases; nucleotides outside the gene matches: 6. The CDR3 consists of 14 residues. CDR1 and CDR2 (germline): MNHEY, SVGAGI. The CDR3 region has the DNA TGTGCCAGCACCGGGACAGGTCCTAATCAGCCCCAGCATTTT. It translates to CASTGTGPNQPQHF.

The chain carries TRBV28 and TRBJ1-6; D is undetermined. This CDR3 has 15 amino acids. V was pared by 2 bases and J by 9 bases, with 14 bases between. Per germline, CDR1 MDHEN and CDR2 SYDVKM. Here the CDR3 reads CASSLEGASISPLHF. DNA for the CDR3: TGTGCCAGCAGTTTAGAGGGCGCGAGCATTTCACCCCTCCACTTT.

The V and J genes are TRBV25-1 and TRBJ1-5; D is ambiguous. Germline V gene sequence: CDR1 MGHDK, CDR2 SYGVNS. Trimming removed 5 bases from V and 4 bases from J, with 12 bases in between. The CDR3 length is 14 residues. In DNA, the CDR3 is TGTGCCAGCAGTAATTCACAGACAAATCAGCCCCAGCATTTT. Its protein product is CASSNSQTNQPQHF.

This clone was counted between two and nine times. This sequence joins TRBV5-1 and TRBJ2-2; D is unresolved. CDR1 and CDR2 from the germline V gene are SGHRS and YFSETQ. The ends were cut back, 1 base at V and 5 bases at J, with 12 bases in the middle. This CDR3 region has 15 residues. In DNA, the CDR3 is TGCGCCAGCAGCTTGATTCAGACTCTGACCGGGGAGCTGTTTTTT. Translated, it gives CASSLIQTLTGELFF.

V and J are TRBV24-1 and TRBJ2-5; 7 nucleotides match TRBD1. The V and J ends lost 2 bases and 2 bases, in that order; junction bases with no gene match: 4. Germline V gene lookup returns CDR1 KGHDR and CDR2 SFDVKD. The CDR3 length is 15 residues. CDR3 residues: CATSDSRTGQETQYF. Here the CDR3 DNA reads TGTGCCACCAGTGATTCCAGGACAGGACAAGAGACCCAGTACTTC.

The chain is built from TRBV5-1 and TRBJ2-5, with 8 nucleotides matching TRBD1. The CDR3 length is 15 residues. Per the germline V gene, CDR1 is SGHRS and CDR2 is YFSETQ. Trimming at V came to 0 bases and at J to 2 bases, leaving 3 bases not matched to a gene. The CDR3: CASSLVGTGQETQYF. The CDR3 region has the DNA TGCGCCAGCAGCTTGGTCGGGACAGGTCAAGAGACCCAGTACTTC.

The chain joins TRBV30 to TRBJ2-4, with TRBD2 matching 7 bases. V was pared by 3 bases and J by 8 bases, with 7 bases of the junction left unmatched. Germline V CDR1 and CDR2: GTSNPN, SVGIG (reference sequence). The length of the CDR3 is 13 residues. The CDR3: CAWRIAGDDIQYF. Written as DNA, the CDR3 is TGTGCCTGGAGAATCGCGGGAGACGACATTCAGTACTTC.

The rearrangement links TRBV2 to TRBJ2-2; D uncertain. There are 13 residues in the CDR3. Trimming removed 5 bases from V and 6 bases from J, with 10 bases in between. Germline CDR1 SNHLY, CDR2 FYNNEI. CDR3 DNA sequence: TGTGCCAGCAGTACCAGATCAGCCGGGGAGCTGTTTTTT. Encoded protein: CASSTRSAGELFF.

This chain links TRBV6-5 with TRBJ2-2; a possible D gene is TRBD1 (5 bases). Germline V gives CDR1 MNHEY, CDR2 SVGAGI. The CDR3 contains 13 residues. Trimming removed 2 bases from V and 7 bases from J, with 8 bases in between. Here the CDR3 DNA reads TGTGCCAGCAGTTACGTAAGGGGCGGGGAGCTGTTTTTT. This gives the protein CASSYVRGGELFF.

This CDR3 is CASSVRLAPTGELFF. DNA for the CDR3: TGTGCCAGCAGCGTACGGCTAGCCCCCACCGGGGAGCTGTTTTTT. V usage is TRBV9 and J usage is TRBJ2-2; the D gene is possibly TRBD2 (5 bases). The CDR3 runs to 15 residues. Germline CDR1 reads SGDLS; CDR2 reads YYNGEE. V dropped 1 base and J dropped 4 bases, with 11 bases sitting between them.

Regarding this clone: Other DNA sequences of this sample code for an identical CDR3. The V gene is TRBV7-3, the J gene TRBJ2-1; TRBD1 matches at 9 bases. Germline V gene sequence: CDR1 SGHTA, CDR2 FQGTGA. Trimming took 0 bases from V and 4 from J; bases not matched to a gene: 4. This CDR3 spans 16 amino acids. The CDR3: CASSLTPGTGYNEQFF. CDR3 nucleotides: TGTGCCAGCAGCTTAACCCCCGGGACAGGGTACAATGAGCAGTTCTTC.

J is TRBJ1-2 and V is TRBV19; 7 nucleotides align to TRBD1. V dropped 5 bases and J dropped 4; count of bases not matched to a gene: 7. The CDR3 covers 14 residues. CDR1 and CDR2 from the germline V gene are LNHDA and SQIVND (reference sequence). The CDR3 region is CASSPTGTFYGYTF. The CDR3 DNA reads TGTGCCAGTAGTCCGACAGGGACCTTCTATGGCTACACCTTC. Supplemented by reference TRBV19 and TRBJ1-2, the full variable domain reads DGGITQSPKYLFRKEGQNVTLSCEQNLNHDAMYWYRQDPGQGLRLIYYSQIVNDFQKGDIAEGYSVSREKKESFPLTVTSAQKNPTAFYLCASSPTGTFYGYTFGSGTRLTVV.

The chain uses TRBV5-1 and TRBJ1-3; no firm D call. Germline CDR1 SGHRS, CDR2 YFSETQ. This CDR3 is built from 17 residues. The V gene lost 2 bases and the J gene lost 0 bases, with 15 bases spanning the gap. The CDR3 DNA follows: TGCGCCAGCAGCTTAAGGAGTGCGAGGGACTCTGGAAACACCATATATTTT. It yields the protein CASSLRSARDSGNTIYF. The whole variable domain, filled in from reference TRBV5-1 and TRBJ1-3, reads KAGVTQTPRYLIKTRGQQVTLSCSPISGHRSVSWYQQTPGQGLQFLFEYFSETQRNKGNFPGRFSGRQFSNSRSEMNVSTLELGDSALYLCASSLRSARDSGNTIYFGEGSWLTVV.

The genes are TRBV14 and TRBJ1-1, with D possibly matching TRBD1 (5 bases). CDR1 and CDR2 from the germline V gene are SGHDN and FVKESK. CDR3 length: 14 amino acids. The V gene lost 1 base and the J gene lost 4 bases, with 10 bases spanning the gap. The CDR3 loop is CASSQGGWSTEAFF. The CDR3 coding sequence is TGTGCCAGCAGCCAAGGGGGCTGGTCCACTGAAGCTTTCTTT.

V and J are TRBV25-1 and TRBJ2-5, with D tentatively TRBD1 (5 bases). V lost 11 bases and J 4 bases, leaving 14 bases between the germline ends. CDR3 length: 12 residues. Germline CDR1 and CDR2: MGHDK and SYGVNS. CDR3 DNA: TGTGCCGCGGTGGGGCCGGGAGAGACCCAGTACTTC. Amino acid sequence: CAAVGPGETQYF.

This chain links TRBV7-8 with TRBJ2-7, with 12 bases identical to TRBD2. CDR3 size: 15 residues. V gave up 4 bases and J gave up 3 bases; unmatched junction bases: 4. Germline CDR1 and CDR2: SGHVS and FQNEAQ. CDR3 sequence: CASSSTSGRLYEQYF. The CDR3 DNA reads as TGTGCCAGCAGCTCGACTAGCGGGAGACTCTACGAGCAGTACTTC.

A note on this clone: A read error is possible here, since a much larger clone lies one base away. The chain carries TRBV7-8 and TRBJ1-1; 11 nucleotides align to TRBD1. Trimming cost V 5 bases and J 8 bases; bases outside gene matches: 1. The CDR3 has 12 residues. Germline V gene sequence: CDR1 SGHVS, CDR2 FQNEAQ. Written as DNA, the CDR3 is TGTGCCAGCAGCCGGGACAGGGGGGAAGCTTTCTTT. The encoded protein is CASSRDRGEAFF.

The CDR3 sequence: CAISNPGRRGNEQFF. DNA of the CDR3: TGTGCCATCAGTAACCCTGGCCGCCGGGGCAATGAGCAGTTCTTC. The rearrangement links TRBV10-3 to TRBJ2-1; possibly TRBD2 for D (5 bases). The V and J ends lost 5 bases and 6 bases respectively, with 17 bases between them. This CDR3 region has 15 residues. In germline, CDR1 is ENHRY, CDR2 SYGVKD.

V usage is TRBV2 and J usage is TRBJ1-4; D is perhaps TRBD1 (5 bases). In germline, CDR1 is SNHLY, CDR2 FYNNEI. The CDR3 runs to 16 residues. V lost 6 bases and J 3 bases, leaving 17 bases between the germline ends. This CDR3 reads CASRLEGVGANEKLFF. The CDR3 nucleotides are TGTGCCAGCAGGCTTGAAGGGGTAGGGGCTAATGAAAAACTGTTTTTT.

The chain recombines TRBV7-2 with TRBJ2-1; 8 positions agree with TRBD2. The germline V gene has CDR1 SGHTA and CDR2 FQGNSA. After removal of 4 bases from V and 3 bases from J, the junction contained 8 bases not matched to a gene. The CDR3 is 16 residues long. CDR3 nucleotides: TGTGCCAGCAGCTCATCACGGGGGGGCCGCTACAATGAGCAGTTCTTC. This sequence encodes CASSSSRGGRYNEQFF. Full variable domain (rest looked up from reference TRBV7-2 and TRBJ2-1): GAGVSQSPSNKVTEKGKDVELRCDPISGHTALYWYRQSLGQGLEFLIYFQGNSAPDKSGLPSDRFSAERTGGSVSTLTIQRTQQEDSAVYLCASSSSRGGRYNEQFFGPGTRLTVL.

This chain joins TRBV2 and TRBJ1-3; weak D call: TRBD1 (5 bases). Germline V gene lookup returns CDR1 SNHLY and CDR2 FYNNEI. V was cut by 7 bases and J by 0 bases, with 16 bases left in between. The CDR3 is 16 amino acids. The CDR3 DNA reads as TGTGCCAGCACCGAGGGTGGGGGACTCTCTGGAAACACCATATATTTT. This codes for CASTEGGGLSGNTIYF.

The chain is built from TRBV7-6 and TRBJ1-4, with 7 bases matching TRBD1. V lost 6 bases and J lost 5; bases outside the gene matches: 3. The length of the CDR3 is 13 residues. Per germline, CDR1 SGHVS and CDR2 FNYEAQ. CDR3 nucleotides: TGTGCCAGCAGTCAGGACAGGAATGAAAAACTGTTTTTT. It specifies CASSQDRNEKLFF.